This TCR beta chain was captured by sequencing in a study of blood T cell repertoires in COVID-19. The V and J ends lost 4 bases and 7 bases respectively, with 16 bases between them. Germline values: CDR1 LNHNV, CDR2 YYDKDF (reference sequence). This CDR3 comprises 14 residues. Sequencing was performed with immunoSEQ multiplex PCR; in TCRdb, only in-frame clones are kept and a portion is missing. The sample has about 140,000 clones, approximately 90% seen once. J is TRBJ1-2 and V is TRBV15; D might be TRBD1 (6 bases). The material sequenced was peripheral blood. The TCR comes from an elderly woman with acute or convalescent COVID-19. CDR3 coding DNA: TGTGCCACCAGCACCCCTTCCGGGACATTTGGCTACACCTTC. This translates into CATSTPSGTFGYTF.